A single TCR beta chain is shown here with its context. Some clones are missing from TCRdb's copy, which holds only in-frame ones; the method was immunoSEQ multiplex PCR. The sample consists of around 210,000 clones, around 85% of them appearing once. The CDR3 has 17 amino acids. V lost 5 bases, J lost 4 bases, and 13 bases stayed unmatched. The germline gives CDR1 SGHAT, CDR2 FQNNGV. The sample originates from a study of blood T cell repertoires in COVID-19. The specimen sequenced was peripheral blood. The rearrangement uses TRBV11-2 and TRBJ2-5, with 10 bases matching TRBD2. The source is a man aged 50-60 years with COVID-19, enrolled during active disease. This CDR3 reads CASSPAPSGGIRETQYF. The CDR3 coding sequence is TGTGCCAGCAGCCCCGCCCCTAGCGGGGGAATCCGAGAGACCCAGTACTTC.